The rows below give T cell receptor beta chains drawn from one sample of a study of blood T cell repertoires in COVID-19. Assay: immunoSEQ multiplex PCR; the TCRdb copy retains only in-frame clones and omits some. This sample has 88,000 or so clones, with around 90% found just once. Material for sequencing was peripheral blood. Receptors originate from a man between 45 and 60 years old with acute or convalescent COVID-19. Both conserved end residues are part of each CDR3. Fields, in order: J gene, clone size, D gene, V gene, CDR3 protein, CDR3 DNA. The D gene is left open where the match is weak. For some rows the clone size is stated as once, few or many, or as a class when expanded; others skip it.

>TRBJ1-1|NA|TRBD1|TRBV28
CASSPSAGTATEAFF
TGTGCCAGCAGTCCCTCGGCCGGGACAGCGACTGAAGCTTTCTTT
>TRBJ1-1|NA|NA|TRBV6-6
CASSPLAPQGMTAEAFF
TGTGCCAGCAGTCCCCTCGCCCCACAGGGCATGACGGCTGAAGCTTTCTTT
>TRBJ2-3|NA|NA|TRBV5-4
CASSLGSGLGGDTQYF
TGTGCCAGCAGCCTAGGGTCTGGACTGGGTGGAGATACGCAGTATTTT
>TRBJ1-2|NA|NA|TRBV12-3/TRBV12-4
CASSPQGVGYTF
TGTGCCAGCAGTCCACAGGGAGTTGGCTACACCTTC
>TRBJ2-3|NA|NA|TRBV5-4
CASSDSSHLNTDTQYF
TGTGCCAGCAGCGATTCTAGTCACCTAAACACAGATACGCAGTATTTT
>TRBJ2-3|NA|NA|TRBV5-1
CASSLDSQVDTQYF
TGCGCCAGCAGCTTGGATAGTCAAGTAGATACGCAGTATTTT
>TRBJ2-7|NA|NA|TRBV28
CASSPGREPYEQYF
TGTGCCAGCAGCCCAGGACGGGAGCCCTACGAGCAGTACTTC
>TRBJ1-5|NA|NA|TRBV19
CASSIGHVRGNQPQHF
TGTGCCAGTAGTATCGGACACGTCCGGGGCAATCAGCCCCAGCATTTT
>TRBJ1-1|NA|TRBD1|TRBV29-1
CSVAWDSQLNTEAFF
TGCAGCGTTGCCTGGGACAGCCAACTGAACACTGAAGCTTTCTTT
>TRBJ1-6|NA|NA|TRBV9
CASSVDTGINSPLHF
TGTGCCAGCAGCGTAGACACAGGGATTAATTCACCCCTCCACTTT
>TRBJ1-5|NA|NA|TRBV2
CASRTENQPQHF
TGTGCCAGCAGAACAGAGAATCAGCCCCAGCATTTT
>TRBJ2-5|NA|TRBD2|TRBV14
CASSQASGIGETQYF
TGTGCCAGCAGCCAAGCTAGCGGGATCGGCGAGACCCAGTACTTC
>TRBJ1-2|NA|NA|TRBV5-5
CASSVRTATNYGYTF
TGTGCCAGCAGCGTAAGGACAGCGACTAACTATGGCTACACCTTC
>TRBJ1-2|NA|NA|TRBV4-3
CASSQVVGASGYTF
TGCGCCAGCAGCCAAGTAGTGGGGGCGTCCGGCTACACCTTC
>TRBJ2-1|NA|NA|TRBV13
CASSLGSLSSYNEQFF
TGTGCCAGCAGCTTAGGGTCTCTTAGCTCCTACAATGAGCAGTTCTTC
>TRBJ1-6|NA|TRBD1|TRBV3-1/TRBV3-2
CASSPTSGGSSPLHF
TGTGCCAGCAGCCCAACCTCAGGGGGCAGTTCACCCCTCCACTTT
>TRBJ1-2|few|NA|TRBV19
CASRPGSNYGYTF
TGTGCCAGCCGTCCGGGGTCAAACTATGGCTACACCTTC
>TRBJ2-7|NA|TRBD1|TRBV5-1
CASSLANAGGQGYEQYF
TGCGCCAGCAGCTTGGCCAATGCCGGGGGACAGGGCTACGAGCAGTACTTC
>TRBJ2-1|NA|TRBD1|TRBV28
CASSFGDRVVEQFF
TGTGCCAGCAGTTTTGGGGACAGGGTAGTTGAGCAGTTCTTC
>TRBJ1-4|NA|NA|TRBV28
CASSSWGLQQEKLFF
TGTGCCAGCAGCTCGTGGGGACTCCAGCAGGAAAAACTGTTTTTT
>TRBJ1-1|few|TRBD1|TRBV19
CASSVDRETEAFF
TGTGCCAGTAGTGTCGACAGGGAGACTGAAGCTTTCTTT
>TRBJ2-5|NA|NA|TRBV7-2
CASSLGTLETQYF
TGTGCCAGCAGCCTCGGGACTCTAGAGACCCAGTACTTC
>TRBJ1-3|NA|TRBD1|TRBV9
CASSATPTGVRNTIYF
TGTGCCAGCAGCGCCACCCCGACAGGGGTAAGAAACACCATATATTTT
>TRBJ1-2|NA|TRBD1|TRBV27
CASSLTGSYGYTF
TGTGCCAGCAGTTTGACAGGGAGCTATGGCTACACCTTC
>TRBJ2-3|NA|TRBD2|TRBV9
CASSAPVGGRPSTDTQYF
TGTGCCAGCAGCGCCCCCGTCGGGGGGAGACCTAGCACAGATACGCAGTATTTT
>TRBJ2-2|NA|NA|TRBV4-3
CASSQEGWGRGGELFF
TGCGCCAGCAGCCAAGAAGGTTGGGGGCGTGGCGGGGAGCTGTTTTTT
>TRBJ2-1|once|NA|TRBV7-9
CASSYGTNQMEQFF
TGTGCCAGCAGCTACGGGACAAACCAGATGGAGCAGTTCTTC
>TRBJ1-2|NA|TRBD1|TRBV5-6
CASSLPGTGDSNYGYTF
TGTGCCAGCAGCTTACCTGGGACAGGAGATTCTAACTATGGCTACACCTTC